The 27 T cell receptor beta chains presented below share a single source sample, sequenced in a study of T-cell reconstitution after alpha-beta-depleted transplantation in children. A library of TCRbeta sequences, prepared with unique molecular identifiers, was generated. TCRdb reprocessed the PCR reads with MiXCR, giving one entry per CDR3 protein. Of about 540,000 distinct CDR3 sequences listed, around 16% are singletons. The material was PBMCs from the stem cell graft donor, obtained from the stem cell graft. The receptors stem from a human donor who donated a stem cell graft to a child with acute lymphoblastic leukemia.

The J gene is TRBJ1-4, the V gene TRBV30, with D unresolved. Germline values: CDR1 GTSNPN, CDR2 SVGIG (reference sequence). The CDR3 runs 12 residues. The germline V and J ends were trimmed by 0 bases and 5 bases, with 4 bases remaining between them. The CDR3 sequence: CAWSVGNEKLFF. CDR3 nucleotides: TGTGCCTGGAGTGTAGGGAATGAAAAACTGTTTTTT.

The rearrangement uses TRBV5-1 and TRBJ2-7; no clear D. The V gene lost 4 bases and the J gene lost 1 base, with 12 bases spanning the gap. This CDR3 comprises 14 residues. Germline values: CDR1 SGHRS, CDR2 YFSETQ. CDR3 sequence (DNA): TGCGCCAGCAGCCCCCTGGAGTCGTCCTACGAGCAGTACTTC. Encoded protein: CASSPLESSYEQYF.

This clonotype has just a few counts. The genes are TRBV3-1 and TRBJ1-5, with D possibly matching TRBD1 (5 bases). V was shortened by 1 base and J by 6 bases, with 10 bases between the two germline ends. From germline, CDR1 is LGHDT and CDR2 YNNKEL (reference sequence). The CDR3 loop spans 14 amino acids. CDR3 in DNA: TGTGCCAGCAGCCAAGGCCCAGGGAGTCAGCCCCAGCATTTT. Its protein is CASSQGPGSQPQHF. Combining the CDR3 with reference TRBV3-1 and TRBJ1-5 gives the whole variable domain DTAVSQTPKYLVTQMGNDKSIKCEQNLGHDTMYWYKQDSKKFLKIMFSYNNKELIINETVPNRFSPKSPDKAHLNLHINSLELGDSAVYFCASSQGPGSQPQHFGDGTRLSIL.

J is TRBJ2-5 and V is TRBV5-6; TRBD2 agrees at 7 bases. Germline CDR1 is SGHDT and CDR2 is YYEEEE. V was pared by 4 bases and J by 5 bases, with 8 bases of the junction left unmatched. CDR3 length: 14 residues. The chain's CDR3 is CASSRGDAWETQYF. CDR3 bases: TGTGCCAGCAGCCGGGGGGACGCCTGGGAGACCCAGTACTTC.

Of note for this clonotype: The germline gene is not matched at one end of the junction; a read error may be the cause. The chain recombines TRBV20-1 with TRBJ2-5; 11 bases align to TRBD2. Germline V gene data show CDR1 as DFQATT and CDR2 as SNEGSKA (reference sequence). The CDR3 extends over 16 amino acids. Here the CDR3 reads CCARDQTSGVQETQYF. The CDR3 region has the DNA TGCTGTGCTAGAGATCAGACTAGCGGGGTACAAGAGACCCAGTACTTC.

CDR3 in DNA: TGTGCCAGCAGCTCGGACAGTTCTGGGCAGCCCCAGCATTTT. It translates to CASSSDSSGQPQHF. The V and J genes are TRBV7-6 and TRBJ1-5; D is possibly TRBD1 (6 bases). Germline V gives CDR1 SGHVS, CDR2 FNYEAQ. This CDR3 has 14 residues. The germline V and J ends were trimmed by 4 bases and 7 bases, with 14 bases remaining between them.

The rearrangement uses TRBV4-2 and TRBJ1-4, with 8 bases lining up with TRBD1. V lost 4 bases to trimming and J lost 3 bases; unmatched junction nucleotides: 7. This CDR3 has 16 residues. Germline CDR1 reads LGHNA; CDR2 reads YNFKEQ. The CDR3 nucleotides read TGTGCCAGCAGCCGACGGACAGGGCATGCTAATGAAAAACTGTTTTTT. Protein sequence: CASSRRTGHANEKLFF.

The table lists this clonotype with a few counts. The chain is built from TRBV10-3 and TRBJ2-7; 11 bases map to TRBD2. V shed 11 bases, J shed 4 bases, and the junction held 7 bases outside the gene matches. The CDR3 sequence is 13 residues long. Germline values: CDR1 ENHRY, CDR2 SYGVKD. The CDR3 is CASTSGSGYEQYF. The CDR3 DNA reads TGTGCCTCCACTAGCGGGAGTGGGTACGAGCAGTACTTC.

The V and J genes are TRBV7-3 and TRBJ2-3; TRBD2 is a possible D gene (5 bases). The germline gives CDR1 SGHTA, CDR2 FQGTGA. Trimming pared 2 bases from V and 2 bases from J, leaving 11 bases between. The CDR3 consists of 15 residues. The CDR3 region has the DNA TGTGCCAGCAGCTTATCGAGCGGACCCACAGATACGCAGTATTTT. Amino acid sequence: CASSLSSGPTDTQYF.

This clonotype has only a few counts. This rearrangement joins TRBV7-2 to TRBJ2-4; the match to TRBD1 covers 7 bases. Germline V gene sequence: CDR1 SGHTA, CDR2 FQGNSA. The J segment lost 3 bases and the V segment lost 1 base, leaving 6 bases of the junction unmatched. There are 16 residues in the CDR3. The CDR3, as DNA: TGTGCCAGCAGCTTAGTGAGGGGGCTCGTCAAAAACATTCAGTACTTC. Protein sequence: CASSLVRGLVKNIQYF.

The genes are TRBV20-1 and TRBJ1-1; D is possibly TRBD1 (6 bases). Germline CDR1 reads DFQATT; CDR2 reads SNEGSKA (reference sequence). V was pared by 4 bases and J by 5 bases, with 20 bases between. The CDR3 extends over 15 amino acids. CDR3 sequence: CSATSGRGFRTEAFF. CDR3 DNA: TGCAGTGCTACTTCAGGCAGGGGCTTTCGGACTGAAGCTTTCTTT.

V gene TRBV6-5 combines with J gene TRBJ2-7, with 9 positions matching TRBD2. Germline CDR1 and CDR2: MNHEY and SVGAGI. This CDR3 region has 18 residues. V gave up 2 bases and J gave up 3 bases; unmatched junction bases: 14. In DNA form, the CDR3 reads TGTGCCAGCAGTTACGTCAGGGATACTAGCGGGCCATACTACGAGCAGTACTTC. Its protein product is CASSYVRDTSGPYYEQYF.

This chain links TRBV20-1 with TRBJ2-7; D might be TRBD1 or TRBD2, each matching 5 bases. The V and J ends lost 5 bases and 4 bases respectively, with 15 bases between them. CDR1 is DFQATT, CDR2 SNEGSKA, per germline (reference sequence). This CDR3 region has 13 residues. The CDR3 is CSARDPETYEQYF. CDR3 in DNA: TGCAGTGCTCGGGACCCGGAAACTTACGAGCAGTACTTC.

This clonotype was recorded a few times. This chain uses TRBV5-6 with TRBJ2-3; TRBD1 is a possible D gene (6 bases). Germline-derived CDR1 and CDR2 are SGHDT and YYEEEE. V was cut by 1 base and J by 3 bases, with 15 bases left in between. The CDR3 spans 16 residues. CDR3 amino acids: CASSLPLTGTTDTQYF. CDR3 coding DNA: TGTGCCAGCAGCTTGCCACTTACAGGGACGACAGATACGCAGTATTTT.

This clonotype was counted between two and nine times. The chain links TRBV19 to TRBJ1-1; 9 bases map to TRBD1. This CDR3 is built from 15 residues. Per the germline V gene, CDR1 is LNHDA and CDR2 is SQIVND (reference sequence). J was trimmed by 7 bases and V by 6 bases; bases with no gene match: 12. The CDR3 loop reads CASSFQTGGLGEAFF. CDR3 in DNA: TGTGCCAGTAGCTTTCAAACAGGGGGCTTGGGTGAAGCTTTCTTT. The full variable domain, in which reference TRBV19 and TRBJ1-1 provide the parts outside the CDR3, is DGGITQSPKYLFRKEGQNVTLSCEQNLNHDAMYWYRQDPGQGLRLIYYSQIVNDFQKGDIAEGYSVSREKKESFPLTVTSAQKNPTAFYLCASSFQTGGLGEAFFGQGTRLTVV.

Note on this clonotype: A much larger clone differs from this one at a single base, so this may be a read error. The chain uses TRBV5-1 and TRBJ2-2; D uncertain. Germline CDR1 is SGHRS and CDR2 is YFSETQ. The CDR3 has 15 residues. The V and J ends lost 1 base and 8 bases respectively, with 15 bases between them. Here the CDR3 DNA reads TGCGCCAGCAGCTTGACACGGGCCAGTGTGGGGGAGCTGTTTTTT. Its protein is CASSLTRASVGELFF.

This clonotype was recorded a few times. CDR3 bases: TGTGCCACCAGTGATTTCCACAGGTTTGAGAGGACAGATACGCAGTATTTT. Its protein is CATSDFHRFERTDTQYF. The rearrangement links TRBV24-1 to TRBJ2-3; perhaps TRBD1 as D (5 bases). The V gene lost 1 base and the J gene lost 3 bases, with 16 bases spanning the gap. Germline V gene sequence: CDR1 KGHDR, CDR2 SFDVKD. This CDR3 has 17 residues.

The V gene is TRBV7-9, the J gene TRBJ2-5, with D perhaps matching TRBD1 (5 bases). Between the trimmed V and J ends, which lost 4 bases and 0 bases, there was a span of 18 bases. Germline loops: CDR1 SEHNR, CDR2 FQNEAQ (reference sequence). This CDR3 comprises 17 residues. The CDR3 nucleotides are TGTGCCAGCAGCTGGACACTCTCGACTGGCTACCAAGAGACCCAGTACTTC. Translating gives CASSWTLSTGYQETQYF.

The J gene is TRBJ1-5, the V gene TRBV10-3; unclear D gene. This CDR3 region has 17 residues. The germline gives CDR1 ENHRY, CDR2 SYGVKD. The V end was cut by 7 bases, the J end by 0 bases, with 19 bases between. The CDR3 is CAINTGRCRYSNQPQHF. Written as DNA, the CDR3 is TGTGCCATCAACACCGGCCGGTGTCGGTATAGCAATCAGCCCCAGCATTTT.

A note on this clonotype: One end of the junction does not line up with germline, which may come from a read error. The V gene is TRBV5-6, the J gene TRBJ2-7, with D possibly called TRBD1 or TRBD2 (5 bases each). Germline lookup yields CDR1 SGHDT and CDR2 YYEEEE. The CDR3 extends over 12 amino acids. In nucleotides, the CDR3 is TGTGCCAGCAGCTGGGACGGCTACGAGCAGTGCTTC. Its protein product is CASSWDGYEQCF.

In this sample, this clonotype turned up a few times. V usage is TRBV18 and J usage is TRBJ2-7; D is uncertain. This CDR3 contains 15 residues. Trimming stripped 2 bases from V and 2 bases from J, with 13 bases between. From germline, CDR1 is KGHSH and CDR2 LQKENI. The CDR3 is CASSPAKGPTYEQYF. CDR3 DNA: TGTGCCAGCTCACCAGCAAAGGGTCCAACCTACGAGCAGTACTTC.

V gene TRBV14 combines with J gene TRBJ2-7; 10 nucleotides align to TRBD2. The CDR3 is made up of 15 amino acids. The ends lost 3 bases at V and 2 bases at J; junction bases unmatched: 4. The germline gives CDR1 SGHDN, CDR2 FVKESK. The CDR3 spells CASSHTAGGTYEQYF. CDR3 sequence (DNA): TGTGCCAGCAGCCATACAGCGGGAGGGACCTACGAGCAGTACTTC.

The table lists this clonotype with a few counts. The rearrangement joins TRBV7-9 to TRBJ2-2; D gene ambiguous. The CDR3 contains 14 residues. The V end was cut by 1 base, the J end by 3 bases, with 6 bases between. Germline V lookup: CDR1 SEHNR, CDR2 FQNEAQ (reference sequence). Here the CDR3 DNA reads TGTGCCAGCAGCTTAGTTGGATACACCGGGGAGCTGTTTTTT. Its protein is CASSLVGYTGELFF.

This clonotype has more than one count but fewer than ten. V and J are TRBV27 and TRBJ1-2, with TRBD1 as a possible D gene (6 bases). Germline lookup yields CDR1 MNHEY and CDR2 SMNVEV (reference sequence). V lost 6 bases, J lost 3 bases, and 11 bases lay in between. CDR3 size: 13 residues. The CDR3 region is CASSTGRDYGYTF. CDR3 DNA: TGTGCCAGCAGCACAGGGAGGGACTATGGCTACACCTTC.

This clonotype was found a few times. This chain links TRBV5-1 with TRBJ2-5; D uncertain. V was clipped by 0 bases and J by 4 bases, with 7 bases between them. CDR3 size: 13 residues. Germline V gives CDR1 SGHRS, CDR2 YFSETQ. Here the CDR3 reads CASSLAVSETQYF. The CDR3 region has the DNA TGCGCCAGCAGCTTGGCGGTGTCAGAGACCCAGTACTTC.

The V call is TRBV5-4, the J call TRBJ1-1; 7 nucleotides line up with TRBD1. The CDR3 runs 12 residues. Losses at the gene ends were 3 bases for V and 10 bases for J; bases not matched to a gene: 6. Germline CDR1 and CDR2: SGHNT and YYREEE (reference sequence). The CDR3: CASSSDRAGAFF. The DNA of the CDR3 is TGTGCCAGCAGCTCAGACAGGGCAGGAGCTTTCTTT.

This chain links TRBV6-2 or TRBV6-3 with TRBJ1-3; D remains ambiguous. The ends were cut back, 2 bases at V and 0 bases at J, with 8 bases in the middle. The CDR3 totals 15 residues. The germline gives CDR1 MNHEY, CDR2 SVGEGT. The CDR3 reads CASSYDGYSGNTIYF. CDR3 nucleotide sequence: TGTGCCAGCAGTTACGACGGATACTCTGGAAACACCATATATTTT.